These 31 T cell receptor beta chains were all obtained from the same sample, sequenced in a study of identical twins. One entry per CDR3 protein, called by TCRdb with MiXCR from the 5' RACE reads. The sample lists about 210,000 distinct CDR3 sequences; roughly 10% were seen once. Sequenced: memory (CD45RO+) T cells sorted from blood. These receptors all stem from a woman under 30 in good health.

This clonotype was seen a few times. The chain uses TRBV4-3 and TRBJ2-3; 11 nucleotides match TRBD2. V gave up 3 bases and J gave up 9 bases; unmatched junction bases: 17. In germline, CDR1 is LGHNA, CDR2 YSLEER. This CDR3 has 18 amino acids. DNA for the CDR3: TGCGCCAGCAGCCAGGCCTACCTCACTAGCGGGAGTGGAGGCACGCAGTATTTT. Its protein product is CASSQAYLTSGSGGTQYF.

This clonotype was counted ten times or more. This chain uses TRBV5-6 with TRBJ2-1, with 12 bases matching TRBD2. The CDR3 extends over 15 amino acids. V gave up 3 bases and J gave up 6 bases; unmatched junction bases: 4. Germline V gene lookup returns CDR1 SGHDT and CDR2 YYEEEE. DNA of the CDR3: TGTGCCAGCAGCTCTAGCGGGAGGGCCCCCAATGAGCAGTTCTTC. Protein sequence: CASSSSGRAPNEQFF.

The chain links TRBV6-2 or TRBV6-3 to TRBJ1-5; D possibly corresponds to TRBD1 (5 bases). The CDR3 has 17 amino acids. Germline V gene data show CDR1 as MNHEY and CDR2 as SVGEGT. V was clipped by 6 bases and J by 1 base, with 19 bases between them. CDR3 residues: CASRRGSGGESNQPQHF. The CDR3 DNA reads TGTGCCAGCAGACGAGGGTCGGGAGGGGAGAGCAATCAGCCCCAGCATTTT.

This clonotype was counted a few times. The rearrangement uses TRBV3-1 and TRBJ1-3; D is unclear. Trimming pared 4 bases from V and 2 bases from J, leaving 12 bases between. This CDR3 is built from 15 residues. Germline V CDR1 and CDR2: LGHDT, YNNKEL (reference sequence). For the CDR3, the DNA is TGTGCCAGCAGCCGACTTGGGGATGCTGGAAACACCATATATTTT. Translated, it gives CASSRLGDAGNTIYF. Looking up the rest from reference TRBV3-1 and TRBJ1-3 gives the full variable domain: DTAVSQTPKYLVTQMGNDKSIKCEQNLGHDTMYWYKQDSKKFLKIMFSYNNKELIINETVPNRFSPKSPDKAHLNLHINSLELGDSAVYFCASSRLGDAGNTIYFGEGSWLTVV.

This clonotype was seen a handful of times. CDR3 in DNA: TGTGCCAGCAGCTTAGACCAGGGGACGGATACGCAGTATTTT. It yields the protein CASSLDQGTDTQYF. V and J are TRBV7-2 and TRBJ2-3; the D gene is possibly TRBD1 (6 bases). This CDR3 has 14 residues. Trimming left V 1 base short and J 6 bases short, with 11 bases between. The germline V gene has CDR1 SGHTA and CDR2 FQGNSA.

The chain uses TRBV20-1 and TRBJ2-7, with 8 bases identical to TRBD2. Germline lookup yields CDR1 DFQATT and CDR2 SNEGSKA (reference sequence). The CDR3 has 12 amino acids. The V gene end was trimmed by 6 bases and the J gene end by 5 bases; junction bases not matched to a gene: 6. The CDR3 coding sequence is TGCAGTGCAGTAGCGGGGTACAACGAGCAGTACTTC. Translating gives CSAVAGYNEQYF.

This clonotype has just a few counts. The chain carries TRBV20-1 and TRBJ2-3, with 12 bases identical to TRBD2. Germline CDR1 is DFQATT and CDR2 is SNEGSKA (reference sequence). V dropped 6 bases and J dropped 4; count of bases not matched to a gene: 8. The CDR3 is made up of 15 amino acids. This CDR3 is CSALESSGGADTQYF. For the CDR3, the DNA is TGCAGTGCCTTGGAGTCTAGCGGGGGGGCAGATACGCAGTATTTT.

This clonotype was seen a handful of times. The CDR3 sequence is CSAGQGGRTEAFF. The CDR3 DNA sequence: TGCAGCGCCGGACAGGGTGGTCGGACTGAAGCTTTCTTT. The V call is TRBV29-1, the J call TRBJ1-1; 8 bases map to TRBD1. This CDR3 has 13 amino acids. J gave up 5 bases and V 7 bases, and 9 bases lay outside the gene matches. The germline gives CDR1 SQVTM, CDR2 ANQGSEA. The whole variable domain, filled in from reference TRBV29-1 and TRBJ1-1, reads SAVISQKPSRDICQRGTSLTIQCQVDSQVTMMFWYRQQPGQSLTLIATANQGSEATYESGFVIDKFPISRPNLTFSTLTVSNMSPEDSSIYLCSAGQGGRTEAFFGQGTRLTVV.

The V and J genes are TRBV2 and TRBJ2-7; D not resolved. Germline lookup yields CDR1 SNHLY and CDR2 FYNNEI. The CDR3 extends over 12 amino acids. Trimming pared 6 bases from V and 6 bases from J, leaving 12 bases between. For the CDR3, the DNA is TGTGCCAGCAGAGTAGGGTTAGGCGAGCAGTACTTC. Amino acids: CASRVGLGEQYF.

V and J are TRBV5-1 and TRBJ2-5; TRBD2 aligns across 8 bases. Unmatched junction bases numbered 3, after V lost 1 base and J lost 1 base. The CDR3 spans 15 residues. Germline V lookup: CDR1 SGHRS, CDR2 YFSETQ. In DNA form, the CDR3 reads TGCGCCAGCAGCTTGCTACGGGGGGGCCAAGAGACCCAGTACTTC. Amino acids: CASSLLRGGQETQYF.

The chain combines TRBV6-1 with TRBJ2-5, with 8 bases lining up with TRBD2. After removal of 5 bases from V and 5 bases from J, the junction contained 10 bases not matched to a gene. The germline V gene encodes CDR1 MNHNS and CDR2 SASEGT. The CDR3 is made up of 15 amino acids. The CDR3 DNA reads TGTGCCAGCAGTAGCGGGACTAGGGTTGGCGAGACCCAGTACTTC. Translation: CASSSGTRVGETQYF.

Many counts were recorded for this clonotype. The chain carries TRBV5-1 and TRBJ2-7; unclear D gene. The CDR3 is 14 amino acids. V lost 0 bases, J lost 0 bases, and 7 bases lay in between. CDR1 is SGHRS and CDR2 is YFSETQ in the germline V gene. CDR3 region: CASSLEGNSYEQYF. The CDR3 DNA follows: TGCGCCAGCAGCTTGGAGGGAAACTCCTACGAGCAGTACTTC.

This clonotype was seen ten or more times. The CDR3 nucleotides are TGTGCCAGCAGCCGCCTCAGGGGTCTTTCTACCTACGAGCAGTACTTC. It translates to CASSRLRGLSTYEQYF. The chain uses TRBV28 and TRBJ2-7; TRBD1 is a possible D gene (6 bases). The CDR3 spans 16 residues. The V end lost 6 bases, the J end lost 2 bases, and 20 bases lay between the germline ends. CDR1 MDHEN and CDR2 SYDVKM come from the germline V gene. The entire variable domain, with the rest obtained from reference TRBV28 and TRBJ2-7, is as follows: DVKVTQSSRYLVKRTGEKVFLECVQDMDHENMFWYRQDPGLGLRLIYFSYDVKMKEKGDIPEGYSVSREKKERFSLILESASTNQTSMYLCASSRLRGLSTYEQYFGPGTRLTVT.

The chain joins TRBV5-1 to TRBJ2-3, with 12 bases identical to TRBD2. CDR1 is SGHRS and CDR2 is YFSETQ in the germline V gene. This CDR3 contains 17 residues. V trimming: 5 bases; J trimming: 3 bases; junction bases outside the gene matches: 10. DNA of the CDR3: TGCGCCAGCAGAGTTGAGACTAGCGGGAGTATTACAGATACGCAGTATTTT. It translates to CASRVETSGSITDTQYF.

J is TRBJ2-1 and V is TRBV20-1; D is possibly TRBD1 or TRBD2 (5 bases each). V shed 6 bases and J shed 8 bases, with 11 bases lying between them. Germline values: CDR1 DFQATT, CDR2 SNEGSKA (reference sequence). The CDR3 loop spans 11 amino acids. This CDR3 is CSAGTGDEQFF. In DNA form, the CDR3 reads TGCAGTGCGGGGACCGGCGATGAGCAGTTCTTC.

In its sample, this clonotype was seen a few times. CDR3 residues: CASTFRDRQNTEAFF. In DNA, the CDR3 is TGTGCCAGCACCTTCCGTGACAGGCAGAACACTGAAGCTTTCTTT. The gene calls are TRBV28 and TRBJ1-1, with D perhaps matching TRBD1 (6 bases). V dropped 7 bases and J dropped 1 base, with 16 bases sitting between them. Germline V gene sequence: CDR1 MDHEN, CDR2 SYDVKM. CDR3 length: 15 residues.

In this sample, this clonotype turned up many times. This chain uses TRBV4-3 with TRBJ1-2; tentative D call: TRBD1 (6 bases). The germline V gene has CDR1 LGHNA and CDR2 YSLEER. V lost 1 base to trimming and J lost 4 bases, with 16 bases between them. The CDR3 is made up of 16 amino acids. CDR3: CASSQGGQSTLYGYTF. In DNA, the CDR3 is TGCGCCAGCAGCCAAGGAGGACAGAGTACTCTCTATGGCTACACCTTC.

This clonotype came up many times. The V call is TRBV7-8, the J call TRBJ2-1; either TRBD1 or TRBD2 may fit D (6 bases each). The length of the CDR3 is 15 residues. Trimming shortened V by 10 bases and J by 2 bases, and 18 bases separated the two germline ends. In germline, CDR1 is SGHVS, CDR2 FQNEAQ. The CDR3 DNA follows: TGTGCCACCGAGGATGGGGGCGGGGCCTACAATGAGCAGTTCTTC. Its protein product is CATEDGGGAYNEQFF.

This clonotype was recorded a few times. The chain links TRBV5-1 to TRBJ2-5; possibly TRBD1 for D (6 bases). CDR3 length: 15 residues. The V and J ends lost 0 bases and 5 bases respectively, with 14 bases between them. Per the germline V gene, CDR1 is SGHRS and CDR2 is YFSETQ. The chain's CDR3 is CASSLEGITGETQYF. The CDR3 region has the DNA TGCGCCAGCAGCTTGGAGGGAATAACAGGGGAGACCCAGTACTTC.

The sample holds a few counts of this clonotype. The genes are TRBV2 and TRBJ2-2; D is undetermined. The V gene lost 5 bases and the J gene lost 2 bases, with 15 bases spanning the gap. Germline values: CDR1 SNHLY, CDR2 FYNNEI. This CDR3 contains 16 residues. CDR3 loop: CASSMNSVANTGELFF. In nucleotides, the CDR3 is TGTGCCAGCAGTATGAACTCAGTGGCTAACACCGGGGAGCTGTTTTTT. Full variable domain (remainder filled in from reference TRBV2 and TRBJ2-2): EPEVTQTPSHQVTQMGQEVILRCVPISNHLYFYWYRQILGQKVEFLVSFYNNEISEKSEIFDDQFSVERPDGSNFTLKIRSTKLEDSAMYFCASSMNSVANTGELFFGEGSRLTVL.

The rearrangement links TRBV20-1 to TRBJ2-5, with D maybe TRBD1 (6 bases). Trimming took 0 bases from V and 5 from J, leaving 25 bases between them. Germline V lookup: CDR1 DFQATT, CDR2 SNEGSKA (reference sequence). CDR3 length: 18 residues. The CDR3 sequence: CSARDPGQGGRVKETQYF. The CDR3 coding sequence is TGCAGTGCTAGAGATCCGGGGCAAGGGGGACGAGTAAAGGAGACCCAGTACTTC.

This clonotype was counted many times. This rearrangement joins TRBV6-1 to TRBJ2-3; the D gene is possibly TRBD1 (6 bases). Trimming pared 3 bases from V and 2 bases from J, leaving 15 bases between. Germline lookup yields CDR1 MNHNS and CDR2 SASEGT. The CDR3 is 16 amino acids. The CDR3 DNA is TGTGCCAGCAGTGATGGACAGACTGGGAACACAGATACGCAGTATTTT. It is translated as CASSDGQTGNTDTQYF.

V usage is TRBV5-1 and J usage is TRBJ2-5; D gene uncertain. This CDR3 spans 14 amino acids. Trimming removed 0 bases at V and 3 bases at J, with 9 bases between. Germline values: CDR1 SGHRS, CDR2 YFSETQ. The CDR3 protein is CASSLAGIEETQYF. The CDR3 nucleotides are TGCGCCAGCAGCTTGGCGGGTATAGAAGAGACCCAGTACTTC. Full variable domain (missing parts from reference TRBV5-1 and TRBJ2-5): KAGVTQTPRYLIKTRGQQVTLSCSPISGHRSVSWYQQTPGQGLQFLFEYFSETQRNKGNFPGRFSGRQFSNSRSEMNVSTLELGDSALYLCASSLAGIEETQYFGPGTRLLVL.

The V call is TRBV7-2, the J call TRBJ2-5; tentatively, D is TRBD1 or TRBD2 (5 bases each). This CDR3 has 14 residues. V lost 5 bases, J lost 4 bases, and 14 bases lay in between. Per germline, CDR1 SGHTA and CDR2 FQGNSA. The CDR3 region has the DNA TGTGCCAGCAGCCAAGGGACGATTGGAGAGACCCAGTACTTC. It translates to CASSQGTIGETQYF.

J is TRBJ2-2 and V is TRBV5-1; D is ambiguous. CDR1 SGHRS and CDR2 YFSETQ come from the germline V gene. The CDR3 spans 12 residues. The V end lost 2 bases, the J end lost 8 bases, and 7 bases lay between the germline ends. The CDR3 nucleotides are TGCGCCAGCAGCTTCGGAGCGGGGGAGCTGTTTTTT. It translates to CASSFGAGELFF.

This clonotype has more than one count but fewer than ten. CDR3 sequence (DNA): TGTGCCAGCAGCTTTAGAAGCGGGAGGGCCGGCAATGAGCAGTTCTTC. It yields the protein CASSFRSGRAGNEQFF. The J gene is TRBJ2-1, the V gene TRBV7-8, with 10 bases that match TRBD2. The germline V gene has CDR1 SGHVS and CDR2 FQNEAQ. CDR3 length equals 16 residues. V shed 3 bases and J 6 bases; nucleotides not matched to a gene: 8.

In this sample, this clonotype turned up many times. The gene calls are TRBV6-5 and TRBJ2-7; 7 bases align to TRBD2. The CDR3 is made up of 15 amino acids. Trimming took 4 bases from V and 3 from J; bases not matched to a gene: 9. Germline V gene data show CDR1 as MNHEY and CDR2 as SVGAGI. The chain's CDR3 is CASSSFAAGDYEQYF. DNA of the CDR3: TGTGCCAGCAGTTCCTTTGCTGCGGGAGACTACGAGCAGTACTTC.

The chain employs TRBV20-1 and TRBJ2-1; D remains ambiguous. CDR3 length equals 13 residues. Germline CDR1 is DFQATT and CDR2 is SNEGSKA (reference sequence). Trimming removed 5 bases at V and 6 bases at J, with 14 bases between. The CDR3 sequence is CSAPPPSFNEQFF. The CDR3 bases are TGCAGTGCTCCCCCCCCGAGTTTCAATGAGCAGTTCTTC.

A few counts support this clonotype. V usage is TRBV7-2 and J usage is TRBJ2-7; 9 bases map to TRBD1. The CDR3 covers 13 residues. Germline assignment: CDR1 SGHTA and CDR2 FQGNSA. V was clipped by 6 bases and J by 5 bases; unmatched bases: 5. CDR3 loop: CASSRQGGNEQYF. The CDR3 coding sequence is TGTGCCAGCAGTAGACAGGGGGGAAACGAGCAGTACTTC.

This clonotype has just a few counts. The CDR3 region has the DNA TGCAGTCCGACTAGCGGCACAGATACGCAGTATTTT. As protein: CSPTSGTDTQYF. This rearrangement joins TRBV20-1 to TRBJ2-3, with 8 bases matching TRBD2. The CDR3 has 12 residues. Trimming at V came to 8 bases and at J to 1 base, leaving 2 bases not matched to a gene. The germline V gene encodes CDR1 DFQATT and CDR2 SNEGSKA (reference sequence).

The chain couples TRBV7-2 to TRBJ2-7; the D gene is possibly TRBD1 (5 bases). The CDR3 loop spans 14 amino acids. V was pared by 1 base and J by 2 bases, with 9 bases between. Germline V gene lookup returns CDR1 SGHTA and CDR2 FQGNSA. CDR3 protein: CASSLVATAYEQYF. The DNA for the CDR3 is TGTGCCAGCAGCTTAGTGGCGACAGCCTACGAGCAGTACTTC.